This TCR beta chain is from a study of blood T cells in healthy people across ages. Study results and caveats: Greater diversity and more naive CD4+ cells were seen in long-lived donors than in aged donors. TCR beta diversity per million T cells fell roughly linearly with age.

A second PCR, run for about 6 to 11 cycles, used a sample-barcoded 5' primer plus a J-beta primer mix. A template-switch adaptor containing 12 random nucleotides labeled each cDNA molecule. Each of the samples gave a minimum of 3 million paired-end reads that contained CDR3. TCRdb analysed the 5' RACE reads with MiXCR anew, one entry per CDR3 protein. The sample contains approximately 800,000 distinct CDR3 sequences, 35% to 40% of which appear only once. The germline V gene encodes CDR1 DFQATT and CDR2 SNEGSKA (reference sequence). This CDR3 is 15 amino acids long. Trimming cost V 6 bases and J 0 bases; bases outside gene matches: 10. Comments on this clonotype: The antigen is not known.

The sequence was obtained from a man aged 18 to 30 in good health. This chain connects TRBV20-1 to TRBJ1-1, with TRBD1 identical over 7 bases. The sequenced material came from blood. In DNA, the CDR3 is TGCAGTGCCGTAGACAGGGAGGGAATGAACACTGAAGCTTTCTTT. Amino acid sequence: CSAVDREGMNTEAFF.